What follows are 23 T cell receptor beta chains derived from one specimen sequenced in a study of OX40 agonist ivuxolimab in advanced cancers. Method: immunoSEQ multiplex PCR; TCRdb's copy keeps in-frame clones and lacks some. The data show approximately 40,000 clones, with approximately 83% seen just once and 20% to 25% held by the top ten. The sample consisted of CD4+ or CD8+ T cells sorted from blood, taken in a trial of the OX40 agonist ivuxolimab. These receptors originate from an adult with an advanced solid tumor such as melanoma, head and neck, liver or kidney cancer.

In regard to this clone: The sample holds other DNA sequences that translate to the same CDR3. The genes are TRBV28 and TRBJ1-1; D remains ambiguous. The germline V gene has CDR1 MDHEN and CDR2 SYDVKM. Trimming stripped 2 bases from V and 0 bases from J, with 7 bases between. The CDR3 length is 14 residues. The CDR3 sequence is CASSLRGVNTEAFF. Written as DNA, the CDR3 is TGTGCCAGCAGTTTACGGGGAGTGAACACTGAAGCTTTCTTT.

The chain joins TRBV6-4 to TRBJ2-3; D may match TRBD1 or TRBD2 (5 bases each). Germline values: CDR1 MRHNA, CDR2 SNTAGT. This CDR3 is built from 15 residues. V was clipped by 3 bases and J by 2 bases, with 12 bases between them. This CDR3 reads CASSERAGTTDTQYF. The CDR3 nucleotides are TGTGCCAGCAGTGAAAGGGCAGGGACCACAGATACGCAGTATTTT.

The chain employs TRBV2 and TRBJ2-7; D is possibly TRBD2 (6 bases). The CDR3 totals 15 residues. The germline gives CDR1 SNHLY, CDR2 FYNNEI. Trimming left V 6 bases short and J 5 bases short, with 20 bases between. The CDR3 nucleotides read TGTGCCAGCAGGTACGCAGAATCGACTAGGCACGAGCAGTACTTC. Amino acid sequence: CASRYAESTRHEQYF.

V and J are TRBV30 and TRBJ2-7; weak D call: TRBD1 (5 bases). The CDR3 covers 14 residues. Germline CDR1 GTSNPN, CDR2 SVGIG (reference sequence). V was trimmed by 3 bases and J by 2 bases, leaving 14 bases between them. This CDR3 is CAWRMGAGTYEQYF. CDR3 DNA: TGTGCCTGGAGGATGGGTGCAGGGACCTACGAGCAGTACTTC.

This chain links TRBV30 with TRBJ2-3; possibly TRBD2 for D (6 bases). V was clipped by 4 bases and J by 6 bases, with 17 bases between them. This CDR3 has 14 residues. CDR1 is GTSNPN, CDR2 SVGIG, per germline (reference sequence). Written as DNA, the CDR3 is TGTGCCTGGATACGGGGCCTCGCGGGGGATACGCAGTATTTT. It codes for CAWIRGLAGDTQYF.

V usage is TRBV9 and J usage is TRBJ2-2; 7 positions match TRBD2. CDR3 length equals 14 residues. CDR1 and CDR2 from the germline V gene are SGDLS and YYNGEE. Trimming cost V 4 bases and J 4 bases; bases outside gene matches: 4. The CDR3 nucleotides are TGTGCCAGCAGCCCGGGGGGTTCCACCGGGGAGCTGTTTTTT. It is translated as CASSPGGSTGELFF. The complete variable domain, with remaining parts taken from reference TRBV9 and TRBJ2-2, reads DSGVTQTPKHLITATGQRVTLRCSPRSGDLSVYWYQQSLDQGLQFLIQYYNGEERAKGNILERFSAQQFPDLHSELNLSSLELGDSALYFCASSPGGSTGELFFGEGSRLTVL.

The V call is TRBV7-8, the J call TRBJ2-1, with TRBD2 as a possible D gene (5 bases). The CDR3 loop spans 11 amino acids. Germline CDR1 SGHVS, CDR2 FQNEAQ. Between the trimmed V and J ends, which lost 3 bases and 8 bases, there was a span of 5 bases. The CDR3 nucleotides are TGTGCCAGCAGCTTGGGAGATGAGCAGTTCTTC. Protein: CASSLGDEQFF.

This clone appeared a single time. The J gene is TRBJ2-2, the V gene TRBV5-4; D call uncertain. This CDR3 contains 13 residues. The germline gives CDR1 SGHNT, CDR2 YYREEE (reference sequence). Trimming removed 4 bases from V and 11 bases from J, with 15 bases in between. This chain's CDR3 is CASSPTLFGELFF. The CDR3 bases are TGTGCCAGCAGCCCGACCTTATTCGGAGAGCTGTTTTTT.

This chain uses TRBV6-4 with TRBJ2-1; 9 nucleotides line up with TRBD1. This CDR3 spans 14 amino acids. Germline CDR1 MRHNA, CDR2 SNTAGT. J lost 7 bases, V lost 4 bases, and 5 bases had no gene match. The CDR3 reads CASSVYRGQNEQFF. The CDR3 coding sequence is TGTGCCAGCAGTGTCTACAGGGGGCAGAATGAGCAGTTCTTC.

This chain joins TRBV7-6 and TRBJ2-5; D is undetermined. CDR3 size: 12 residues. Trimming took 5 bases from V and 0 from J, leaving 4 bases between them. The germline CDR1 and CDR2 sequences are SGHVS and FNYEAQ. Written as DNA, the CDR3 is TGTGCCAGCAGCGCGTACCAAGAGACCCAGTACTTC. It codes for CASSAYQETQYF.

The V call is TRBV29-1, the J call TRBJ2-1; TRBD2 matches 12 bases. With V trimmed by 7 bases and J by 2 bases, 3 bases remained unmatched. The CDR3 length is 14 residues. Germline CDR1 is SQVTM and CDR2 is ANQGSEA. The CDR3 bases are TGCAGCGGCGGACTAGCGGGGCCCTACAATGAGCAGTTCTTC. As protein: CSGGLAGPYNEQFF.

The V gene is TRBV4-2, the J gene TRBJ2-6; 14 bases are shared with TRBD2. The V gene end was trimmed by 4 bases and the J gene end by 4 bases; junction bases not matched to a gene: 12. The germline V gene has CDR1 LGHNA and CDR2 YNFKEQ. The CDR3 has 20 amino acids. The CDR3 sequence is CASSPTGTSGSSTGANVLTF. The DNA for the CDR3 is TGTGCCAGCAGCCCTACCGGGACTAGCGGGAGCTCAACCGGGGCCAACGTCCTGACTTTC.

J is TRBJ2-7 and V is TRBV27; tentatively, D is TRBD2 (6 bases). The CDR3 length is 13 residues. Germline-derived CDR1 and CDR2 are MNHEY and SMNVEV (reference sequence). With 10 bases removed from V and 0 bases from J, the gap between germline ends came to 13 bases. In DNA, the CDR3 is TGTGCCACCGGGGCGACTAGCTCCTACGAGCAGTACTTC. This sequence encodes CATGATSSYEQYF.

This clone occurred once. This rearrangement joins TRBV9 to TRBJ1-3; D call uncertain. The germline V gene has CDR1 SGDLS and CDR2 YYNGEE. CDR3 size: 14 residues. V shed 5 bases and J shed 9 bases, with 18 bases lying between them. The CDR3 region is CASSHAQETLTIYF. In nucleotides, the CDR3 is TGTGCCAGCAGTCACGCTCAGGAGACGCTCACCATATATTTT.

The V call is TRBV11-2, the J call TRBJ1-2; D gene ambiguous. Trimming pared 4 bases from V and 8 bases from J, leaving 17 bases between. The length of the CDR3 is 14 residues. CDR1 is SGHAT, CDR2 FQNNGV, per germline. The CDR3 protein is CASSSPPNSDGYTF. In DNA form, the CDR3 reads TGTGCCAGCAGCTCGCCGCCCAACAGCGACGGCTACACCTTC.

The V gene is TRBV28, the J gene TRBJ2-7; tentatively, D is TRBD1 (5 bases). Trimming removed 5 bases from V and 5 bases from J, with 13 bases in between. Looked up from germline, CDR1 is MDHEN and CDR2 is SYDVKM. The CDR3 contains 13 residues. CDR3 loop: CASSHQGENEQYF. In DNA form, the CDR3 reads TGTGCCAGCAGTCATCAGGGTGAGAACGAGCAGTACTTC.

As DNA, the CDR3 is TGTGCCAGCAGTCACCGGGACAGGGGGAGCACAGATACGCAGTATTTT. This encodes CASSHRDRGSTDTQYF. This sequence joins TRBV5-6 and TRBJ2-3; 11 nucleotides line up with TRBD1. The V gene end was trimmed by 5 bases and the J gene end by 0 bases; junction bases not matched to a gene: 5. The CDR3 is 16 amino acids. CDR1 and CDR2 from the germline V gene are SGHDT and YYEEEE.

This sequence joins TRBV6-6 and TRBJ1-1; a weak D match, TRBD1 (6 bases). CDR3 length: 14 amino acids. Per the germline V gene, CDR1 is MNHNY and CDR2 is SVGAGI (reference sequence). V dropped 4 bases and J dropped 2 bases, with 11 bases sitting between them. The CDR3 coding sequence is TGTGCCAGCAGTTTTGGACAGACTAACACTGAAGCTTTCTTT. As protein: CASSFGQTNTEAFF.

Comment on this clone: A read error may account for a junction end that differs from germline. This chain joins TRBV7-7 and TRBJ2-1, with 8 positions matching TRBD2. The CDR3 totals 16 residues. Per germline, CDR1 SSHAT and CDR2 FNYEAQ (reference sequence). CDR3 sequence: CASSLEVAGSYNEQFF. The CDR3 nucleotides are TGTGCTAGCAGCTTAGAGGTAGCGGGGTCCTACAATGAGCAGTTCTTC.

This clone was detected only once. The chain employs TRBV2 and TRBJ2-1, with TRBD1 matching over 8 bases. Germline lookup yields CDR1 SNHLY and CDR2 FYNNEI. V lost 7 bases, J lost 9 bases, and 11 bases stayed unmatched. CDR3 length equals 14 residues. CDR3 bases: TGTGCCAGCACCCTAGGGCAGGGGGCCGGTGAGCAGTTCTTC. Its protein is CASTLGQGAGEQFF.

V is TRBV27 and J is TRBJ2-7; D gene uncertain. Germline V lookup: CDR1 MNHEY, CDR2 SMNVEV (reference sequence). Trimming left V 2 bases short and J 2 bases short, with 16 bases between. The CDR3 is made up of 16 amino acids. In DNA form, the CDR3 reads TGTGCCAGCAGTTTAGGGTTAGCTGAAAAGGCCTACGAGCAGTACTTC. Residues: CASSLGLAEKAYEQYF.

The chain has TRBV25-1 and TRBJ2-3, with D perhaps matching TRBD2 (5 bases). The CDR3 totals 14 residues. From germline, CDR1 is MGHDK and CDR2 SYGVNS. Between the trimmed V and J ends, which lost 6 bases and 3 bases, there was a span of 13 bases. In DNA form, the CDR3 reads TGTGCCAGCAGCCCCGGGAAACTAACAGATACGCAGTATTTT. It translates to CASSPGKLTDTQYF.

The rearrangement links TRBV11-3 to TRBJ2-2; 10 positions match TRBD2. CDR1 and CDR2 from the germline V gene are SGHNT and YENEEA. Germline trimming cut 5 bases from V and 3 bases from J; bases unmatched to any gene: 6. The CDR3 is 16 residues long. CDR3 in amino acids: CASSLRTSGYTGELFF. The CDR3 coding sequence is TGTGCCAGCAGCCTGAGGACTAGCGGATACACCGGGGAGCTGTTTTTT.